One sample yielded the 8 T cell receptor beta chains listed below, sequenced in a study of cytomegalovirus exposure and HLA in healthy donors. PCR was performed using 60 Vbeta and 13 Jbeta primers. Repertoires were generated with immunoSEQ multiplex PCR, while TCRdb's copy carries only in-frame clones and drops some. The sample holds over 45,000 clones, 65% to 85% seen once. Sequences were obtained from PBMCs. Receptors originate from a boy between 10 and 17 years old in good health and CMV-seropositive.

The genes are TRBV4-1 and TRBJ2-5, with a weak D call TRBD1 (5 bases). Germline values: CDR1 MGHRA, CDR2 YSYEKL. V lost 2 bases, J lost 5 bases, and 15 bases lay in between. The CDR3 spans 15 residues. In DNA, the CDR3 is TGCGCCAGCAGCCAACAACAGGTCAAGGGGGAGACCCAGTACTTC. The encoded protein is CASSQQQVKGETQYF.

The chain recombines TRBV18 with TRBJ1-2; the D is unclear. Trimming cost V 1 base and J 2 bases, with 8 bases left between them. Per germline, CDR1 KGHSH and CDR2 LQKENI. The length of the CDR3 is 14 residues. The CDR3 DNA reads as TGTGCCAGCTCACCACTGGGAGAGAACTATGGCTACACCTTC. The encoded protein is CASSPLGENYGYTF.

The CDR3 region has the DNA TGTGCCAGCAGCCAAGCCGCAGGCGTGAGCGGCTACACCTTC. It codes for CASSQAAGVSGYTF. This sequence joins TRBV14 and TRBJ1-2; D gene ambiguous. V was cut by 1 base and J by 8 bases, with 14 bases left in between. CDR3 length: 14 amino acids. CDR1 is SGHDN, CDR2 FVKESK, per germline.

For this clone: An end of the junction does not agree with germline; a read error may underlie this. The chain uses TRBV7-9 and TRBJ2-2; 11 bases agree with TRBD1. The CDR3 extends over 17 amino acids. Germline CDR1 SEHNR, CDR2 FQNEAQ (reference sequence). Here the CDR3 reads CSSSYPRDRGSAGELFF. The CDR3 DNA reads TGTTCCAGCAGCTACCCTCGGGACAGGGGGAGCGCCGGGGAGCTGTTTTTT.

The rearrangement joins TRBV11-2 to TRBJ2-1; 8 positions match TRBD2. The CDR3 extends over 16 amino acids. The germline V gene encodes CDR1 SGHAT and CDR2 FQNNGV. Unmatched junction bases numbered 7, after V lost 2 bases and J lost 4 bases. The CDR3 protein is CASSLSSGGKYNEQFF. CDR3 in DNA: TGTGCCAGCAGCTTAAGTTCGGGGGGGAAGTACAATGAGCAGTTCTTC.

The chain employs TRBV5-1 and TRBJ2-5, with 7 bases identical to TRBD1. The CDR3 covers 14 residues. The ends lost 4 bases at V and 1 base at J; junction bases unmatched: 4. In germline, CDR1 is SGHRS, CDR2 YFSETQ. This CDR3 reads CASSLGQPQETQYF. In nucleotides, the CDR3 is TGCGCCAGCAGCCTGGGACAGCCCCAAGAGACCCAGTACTTC.

The rearrangement joins TRBV28 to TRBJ2-7, with no clear D. The germline CDR1 and CDR2 sequences are MDHEN and SYDVKM. Between the trimmed V and J ends, which lost 6 bases and 4 bases, there was a span of 4 bases. This CDR3 comprises 10 residues. Written as DNA, the CDR3 is TGTGCCAGCAGCACTTACGAGCAGTACTTC. Its protein product is CASSTYEQYF.

In the case of this clone: This CDR3 is also generated by other DNA sequences in the sample. This chain joins TRBV9 and TRBJ2-3; possibly TRBD2 for D (6 bases). Trimming removed 3 bases at V and 0 bases at J, with 11 bases between. The CDR3 has 15 amino acids. Germline V gene data show CDR1 as SGDLS and CDR2 as YYNGEE. CDR3 nucleotide sequence: TGTGCCAGCAGCGATGGAGGGAGTAGCACAGATACGCAGTATTTT. The encoded protein is CASSDGGSSTDTQYF.